This T cell receptor beta chain was found in a study of T cell responses to AZD1222 COVID-19 vaccine. Study-wide points: Spike-specific TCR breadth and depth grew following two AZD1222 doses. Most donors were white British and more were female, and clonal diversity was possibly underestimated. Sampled repertoires all dated from after the peak T cell response.

Note on this clone: Its antigen is still unknown.

Sequencing was performed with immunoSEQ multiplex PCR; in TCRdb, only in-frame clones are kept and a portion is missing. The sample has roughly 120,000 clones, around 86% seen once. V was pared by 8 bases and J by 7 bases, with 15 bases between. In germline, CDR1 is SGHAT, CDR2 FQNNGV. This CDR3 contains 12 residues. Sequencing was performed on peripheral blood, taken on day 0 of AZD1222 vaccination. The source of this sequence is an adult in good health. This chain connects TRBV11-2 to TRBJ2-7; tentatively, D is TRBD2 (5 bases). The CDR3 DNA is TGTGCCAGCGGTGTGAGGGCTTGGGAGCAGTACTTC. Protein: CASGVRAWEQYF.